Each of the 28 T cell receptor beta chains below was sequenced from the same sample in a study of siplizumab effects on memory and regulatory T cells. Sequenced by immunoSEQ multiplex PCR; TCRdb stores in-frame clones only, minus some. The table lists 70,000 to 95,000 clones, 85% to 90% of them singletons. Sequencing input: CD4+ T cells sorted from blood. Every receptor here comes from a human donor in good health.

The genes are TRBV7-3 and TRBJ2-7, with D perhaps matching TRBD2 (6 bases). CDR3 size: 16 residues. The germline V gene has CDR1 SGHTA and CDR2 FQGTGA. V shed 2 bases and J shed 0 bases, with 14 bases lying between them. CDR3 amino acids: CASSLGAPSVSYEQYF. The CDR3 DNA reads TGTGCCAGCAGCTTAGGAGCCCCTAGCGTCTCCTACGAGCAGTACTTC.

The CDR3 DNA sequence: TGTGCCAGCAGCCGGGACCGAGCGTTCGGGGAGCTGTTTTTT. Amino acid sequence: CASSRDRAFGELFF. This rearrangement joins TRBV6-5 to TRBJ2-2; D may be TRBD1 or TRBD2 (5 bases each). This CDR3 has 14 residues. V was clipped by 6 bases and J by 7 bases, with 15 bases between them. Germline CDR1 is MNHEY and CDR2 is SVGAGI.

This clone has just one count. The rearrangement links TRBV7-3 to TRBJ2-5, with 14 bases aligning to TRBD2. The length of the CDR3 is 15 residues. Trimming at V came to 4 bases and at J to 5 bases, leaving 3 bases not matched to a gene. CDR1 and CDR2 from the germline V gene are SGHTA and FQGTGA. The CDR3 sequence is CASSSGLAGDETQYF. The CDR3 DNA reads TGTGCCAGCAGCTCGGGACTAGCGGGAGACGAGACCCAGTACTTC.

V is TRBV4-1 and J is TRBJ2-3; D uncertain. Germline CDR1 is MGHRA and CDR2 is YSYEKL. The CDR3 loop spans 15 amino acids. Trimming took off 3 bases at V and 6 bases at J, with 16 bases between the two ends. In nucleotides, the CDR3 is TGCGCCAGCAGCCAGGCCGGAAGGACGGAGGATACGCAGTATTTT. It codes for CASSQAGRTEDTQYF.

This clone was counted once. V and J are TRBV4-2 and TRBJ2-1, with 10 bases fitting TRBD2. With 3 bases clipped from V and 7 bases from J, the junction kept 12 bases outside the gene matches. This CDR3 contains 17 residues. Per the germline V gene, CDR1 is LGHNA and CDR2 is YNFKEQ. The CDR3 reads CASSQTTSGMLLNEQFF. DNA of the CDR3: TGTGCCAGCAGCCAGACCACTAGCGGGATGTTGTTGAATGAGCAGTTCTTC.

The rearrangement links TRBV7-6 to TRBJ2-1, with 8 bases aligning to TRBD2. J lost 7 bases, V lost 5 bases, and 22 bases had no gene match. CDR1 and CDR2 from the germline V gene are SGHVS and FNYEAQ. The CDR3 spans 19 residues. The CDR3 DNA is TGTGCCAGCAGCCGCGGACCCCTCGGGAGCGGGGGTGCGAGGAATGAGCAGTTCTTC. It translates to CASSRGPLGSGGARNEQFF.

The chain joins TRBV29-1 to TRBJ1-1, with unresolved D. This CDR3 has 14 residues. Per the germline V gene, CDR1 is SQVTM and CDR2 is ANQGSEA. V lost 3 bases and J lost 0, with 11 bases in between. The CDR3: CSVEGRPMNTEAFF. The CDR3 DNA follows: TGCAGCGTTGAGGGCAGACCTATGAACACTGAAGCTTTCTTT.

CDR3 coding DNA: TGTGCCAGCTCACGGTGGGGACAGGGGCAAGAGACCCAGTACTTC. Its translation: CASSRWGQGQETQYF. The genes are TRBV18 and TRBJ2-5; 10 bases are shared with TRBD1. In germline, CDR1 is KGHSH, CDR2 LQKENI. J lost 2 bases, V lost 4 bases, and 4 bases had no gene match. This CDR3 is built from 15 residues. Looking up the rest from reference TRBV18 and TRBJ2-5 gives the full variable domain: NAGVMQNPRHLVRRRGQEARLRCSPMKGHSHVYWYRQLPEEGLKFMVYLQKENIIDESGMPKERFSAEFPKEGPSILRIQQVVRGDSAAYFCASSRWGQGQETQYFGPGTRLLVL.

The chain links TRBV21-1 to TRBJ2-1; TRBD1 is the table's D call and was not checked against the DNA. TRBV21-1 is given as a pseudogene. The CDR3 consists of 15 residues. Here the CDR3 reads CASSKNIPLSHEQFF. CDR3 nucleotides: TGTGCCAGCAGCAAAAACATCCCTCTTTCGCATGAGCAGTTCTTC.

This chain uses TRBV21-1 with TRBJ2-5; the table gives TRBD1 as D, unverified against the DNA. TRBV21-1 constitutes a pseudogene. The CDR3 is 16 amino acids. The CDR3 DNA reads as TGTGCCAGCAGCAACACAGGGGACCCCGAACAAGAGACCCAGTACTTC. Amino acid sequence: CASSNTGDPEQETQYF.

The chain combines TRBV5-1 with TRBJ2-1, with 11 bases matching TRBD1. Germline V gene sequence: CDR1 SGHRS, CDR2 YFSETQ. Unmatched junction bases numbered 8, after V lost 3 bases and J lost 9 bases. This CDR3 comprises 15 residues. The CDR3 region has the DNA TGCGCCAGCAGCTCGGACAGGGGGCTTGGCGGTGAGCAGTTCTTC. Its protein is CASSSDRGLGGEQFF.

The CDR3 DNA is TGCGCCAGCAGCTCGTGGACTAGCGGGAACACAGATACGCAGTATTTT. Translating gives CASSSWTSGNTDTQYF. This rearrangement joins TRBV5-1 to TRBJ2-3; 12 bases fit TRBD2. The V segment lost 3 bases and the J segment 2 bases; nucleotides outside the gene matches: 4. Germline loops: CDR1 SGHRS, CDR2 YFSETQ. CDR3 length equals 16 residues.

The rearrangement uses TRBV12-5 and TRBJ1-4; 8 bases are a match to TRBD1. V shed 0 bases, J shed 3 bases, and the junction held 15 bases outside the gene matches. CDR3 length: 20 amino acids. Germline loops: CDR1 LGHNT, CDR2 FRNRAP. The CDR3 loop is CASGLVMGTGTRWANEKLFF. CDR3 nucleotide sequence: TGTGCTAGTGGTTTGGTAATGGGGACAGGAACTCGATGGGCTAATGAAAAACTGTTTTTT.

The chain carries TRBV6-1 and TRBJ1-2; D unclear. The CDR3 sequence is 14 residues long. Germline V CDR1 and CDR2: MNHNS, SASEGT. Deletions cut 4 bases from V and 1 base from J, with 10 bases between. CDR3 sequence (DNA): TGTGCCAGCAGTGGTGGATTCTTTAACTATGGCTACACCTTC. It translates to CASSGGFFNYGYTF.

This chain uses TRBV6-1 with TRBJ1-3; 7 nucleotides align to TRBD1. Germline CDR1 MNHNS, CDR2 SASEGT. The CDR3 extends over 17 amino acids. V dropped 4 bases and J dropped 3; count of bases not matched to a gene: 12. The CDR3 sequence is CASSATGVLGGGNTIYF. CDR3 in DNA: TGTGCCAGCAGTGCTACAGGGGTCCTCGGTGGTGGAAACACCATATATTTT.

The rearrangement joins TRBV27 to TRBJ1-2, with D uncertain. Trimming took 3 bases from V and 0 from J, leaving 11 bases between them. CDR1 is MNHEY and CDR2 is SMNVEV in the germline V gene (reference sequence). The CDR3 runs to 15 residues. The CDR3: CASSLRAPANYGYTF. CDR3 DNA: TGTGCCAGCAGTTTGAGGGCGCCAGCTAACTATGGCTACACCTTC.

This chain links TRBV12-5 with TRBJ1-1, with D perhaps matching TRBD1 (5 bases). Trimming pared 1 base from V and 1 base from J, leaving 10 bases between. The CDR3 is 15 amino acids. Germline assignment: CDR1 LGHNT and CDR2 FRNRAP. The CDR3 sequence is CASGLGGMRNTEAFF. DNA for the CDR3: TGTGCTAGTGGTTTGGGGGGGATGCGGAACACTGAAGCTTTCTTT.

This clone was detected only a few times. The rearrangement links TRBV30 to TRBJ2-7; 7 bases align to TRBD1. The CDR3 has 16 amino acids. CDR1 and CDR2 from the germline V gene are GTSNPN and SVGIG (reference sequence). The junction had 17 bases not matched to a gene; V was cut back by 4 bases and J by 5 bases. The chain's CDR3 is CAWKPPDRPSGNEQYF. In nucleotides, the CDR3 is TGTGCCTGGAAACCCCCGGACAGGCCTTCGGGGAACGAGCAGTACTTC.

The chain links TRBV27 to TRBJ2-7; maybe TRBD1 (6 bases). Germline CDR1 MNHEY, CDR2 SMNVEV (reference sequence). The CDR3 consists of 13 residues. The V and J ends lost 6 bases and 0 bases respectively, with 9 bases between them. The CDR3 loop reads CASRRQASYEQYF. CDR3 in DNA: TGTGCCAGCAGGCGACAGGCCTCCTACGAGCAGTACTTC.

This chain links TRBV28 with TRBJ1-2, with D possibly TRBD1 on 6 matching bases. CDR3 length: 13 residues. V was clipped by 6 bases and J by 3 bases, with 11 bases between them. Per germline, CDR1 MDHEN and CDR2 SYDVKM. The CDR3 DNA reads as TGTGCCAGCAGCCCCACAGGGTACTATGGCTACACCTTC. This gives the protein CASSPTGYYGYTF.

DNA for the CDR3: TGTGCCAGCAGCGGGGACAGGAACACAGATACGCAGTATTTT. Translated: CASSGDRNTDTQYF. V and J are TRBV9 and TRBJ2-3; 8 bases agree with TRBD1. The CDR3 totals 14 residues. The ends lost 3 bases at V and 2 bases at J; junction bases unmatched: 2. Germline V gene data show CDR1 as SGDLS and CDR2 as YYNGEE.

This chain uses TRBV11-3 with TRBJ2-7, with 11 bases lining up with TRBD1. V shed 5 bases, J shed 1 base, and the junction held 4 bases outside the gene matches. Germline V lookup: CDR1 SGHNT, CDR2 YENEEA. The CDR3 has 15 amino acids. CDR3 region: CASSQGQGASYEQYF. The CDR3 region has the DNA TGTGCCAGCAGCCAAGGACAGGGGGCTTCCTACGAGCAGTACTTC.

The genes are TRBV7-3 and TRBJ2-2, with unresolved D. V lost 0 bases, J lost 6 bases, and 5 bases lay in between. Germline lookup yields CDR1 SGHTA and CDR2 FQGTGA. This CDR3 has 13 residues. CDR3 nucleotides: TGTGCCAGCAGCTTAACGAATGCCGGGGAGCTGTTTTTT. It is translated as CASSLTNAGELFF.

The chain recombines TRBV9 with TRBJ2-5; D is possibly TRBD1 or TRBD2 (6 bases each). The ends were cut back, 10 bases at V and 5 bases at J, with 15 bases in the middle. The CDR3 is 12 residues long. CDR1 SGDLS and CDR2 YYNGEE come from the germline V gene. CDR3 in amino acids: CASGGPRETQYF. The CDR3 region has the DNA TGTGCCTCTGGGGGGCCGAGGGAGACCCAGTACTTC.

This chain joins TRBV2 and TRBJ1-2; 11 bases line up with TRBD1. CDR3 length: 15 residues. The V segment lost 2 bases and the J segment 7 bases; nucleotides outside the gene matches: 6. Germline CDR1 and CDR2: SNHLY and FYNNEI. CDR3 loop: CASSELGQGAGGYTF. The CDR3 DNA reads as TGTGCCAGCAGTGAACTTGGACAGGGGGCGGGTGGCTACACCTTC.

This clone was counted many times. Different DNA sequences within this sample yield the same CDR3. The chain joins TRBV7-9 to TRBJ2-7; D call uncertain. Trimming pared 3 bases from V and 4 bases from J, leaving 4 bases between. Germline V gene lookup returns CDR1 SEHNR and CDR2 FQNEAQ (reference sequence). The CDR3 has 11 amino acids. This CDR3 reads CASSLSYEQYF. CDR3 nucleotide sequence: TGTGCCAGCAGCTTGTCGTACGAGCAGTACTTC. The full variable domain, completed using reference TRBV7-9 and TRBJ2-7, is DTGVSQNPRHKITKRGQNVTFRCDPISEHNRLYWYRQTLGQGPEFLTYFQNEAQLEKSRLLSDRFSAERPKGSFSTLEIQRTEQGDSAMYLCASSLSYEQYFGPGTRLTVT.

The rearrangement links TRBV7-3 to TRBJ2-3, with no clear D. The ends were cut back, 1 base at V and 2 bases at J, with 7 bases in the middle. This CDR3 spans 14 amino acids. Germline CDR1 and CDR2: SGHTA and FQGTGA. CDR3 nucleotide sequence: TGTGCCAGCAGCTTAAGGTCCAACACAGATACGCAGTATTTT. This sequence encodes CASSLRSNTDTQYF.

This chain uses TRBV30 with TRBJ2-3; 12 bases map to TRBD2. Germline trimming cut 5 bases from V and 4 bases from J; bases unmatched to any gene: 10. The CDR3 has 16 amino acids. Germline V gene data show CDR1 as GTSNPN and CDR2 as SVGIG (reference sequence). The CDR3: CAWGNGGTSGPDTQYF. The CDR3 DNA follows: TGTGCCTGGGGGAACGGTGGGACTAGCGGGCCAGATACGCAGTATTTT.